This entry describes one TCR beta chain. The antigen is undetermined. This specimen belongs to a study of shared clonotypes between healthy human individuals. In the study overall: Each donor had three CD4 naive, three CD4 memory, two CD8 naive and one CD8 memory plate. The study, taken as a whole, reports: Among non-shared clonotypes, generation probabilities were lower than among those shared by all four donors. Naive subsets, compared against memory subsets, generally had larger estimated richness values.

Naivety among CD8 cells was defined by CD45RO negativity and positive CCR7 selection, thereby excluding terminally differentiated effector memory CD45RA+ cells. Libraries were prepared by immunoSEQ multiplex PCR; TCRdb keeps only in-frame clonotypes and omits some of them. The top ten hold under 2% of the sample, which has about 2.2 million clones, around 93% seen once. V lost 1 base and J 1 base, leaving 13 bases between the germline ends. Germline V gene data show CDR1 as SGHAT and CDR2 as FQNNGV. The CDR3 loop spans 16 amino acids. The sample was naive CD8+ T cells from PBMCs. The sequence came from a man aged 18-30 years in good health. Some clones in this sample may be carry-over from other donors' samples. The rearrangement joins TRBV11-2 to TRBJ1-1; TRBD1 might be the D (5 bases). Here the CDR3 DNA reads TGTGCCAGCAGCTTAGGGGGCCGGGGACCGAACACTGAAGCTTTCTTT. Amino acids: CASSLGGRGPNTEAFF.